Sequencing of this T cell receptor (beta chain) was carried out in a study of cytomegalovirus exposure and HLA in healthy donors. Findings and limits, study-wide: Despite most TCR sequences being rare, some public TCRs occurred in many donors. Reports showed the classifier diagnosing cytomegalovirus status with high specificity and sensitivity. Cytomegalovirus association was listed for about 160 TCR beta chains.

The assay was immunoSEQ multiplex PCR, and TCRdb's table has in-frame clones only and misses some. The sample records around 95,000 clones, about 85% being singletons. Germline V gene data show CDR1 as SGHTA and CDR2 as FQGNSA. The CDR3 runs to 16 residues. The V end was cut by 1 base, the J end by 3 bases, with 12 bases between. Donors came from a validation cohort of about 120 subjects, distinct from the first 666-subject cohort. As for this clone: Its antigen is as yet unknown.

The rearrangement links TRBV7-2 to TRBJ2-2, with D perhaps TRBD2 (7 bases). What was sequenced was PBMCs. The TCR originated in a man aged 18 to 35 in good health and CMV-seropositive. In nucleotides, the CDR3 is TGTGCCAGCAGCTTAGATAGAGGGGGGGACACCGGGGAGCTGTTTTTT. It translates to CASSLDRGGDTGELFF.